These 15 T cell receptor beta chains were sequenced from one sample in a study of Ad26.COV2.S vaccination and SARS-CoV-2 variants. This table comes from immunoSEQ multiplex PCR, and its TCRdb copy is limited to in-frame clones, with some not included. Here the sample spans hundreds of thousands of clones, around 90% being singletons. The treatment here: about 20 received Ad26.COV2.S at low or high dose, single or two shots; several received placebo; per-sample allocation not given. Specimens were obtained on day 63 following the first vaccine or placebo injection. This material consisted of peripheral blood, taken in a trial of Ad26.COV2.S vaccine versus placebo. The receptor set was obtained from a person between 18 and 60 years old who received the Ad26.COV2.S COVID-19 vaccine or a placebo.

The rearrangement joins TRBV4-2 to TRBJ2-3; the D is unclear. The CDR3 has 13 residues. V was cut by 1 base and J by 3 bases, with 5 bases left in between. In germline, CDR1 is LGHNA, CDR2 YNFKEQ. The CDR3 here is CASSQAPTDTQYF. The CDR3 DNA reads as TGTGCCAGCAGCCAAGCTCCGACAGATACGCAGTATTTT.

The chain has TRBV10-3 and TRBJ1-2, with 8 bases that match TRBD1. CDR1 is ENHRY, CDR2 SYGVKD, per germline. CDR3 length: 14 amino acids. Trimming took 6 bases from V and 3 from J; bases not matched to a gene: 6. CDR3 nucleotide sequence: TGTGCCATCAGACCGACAGGGGATCACTATGGCTACACCTTC. It is translated as CAIRPTGDHYGYTF.

The rearrangement joins TRBV19 to TRBJ2-1; D tentatively fits TRBD1 or TRBD2 (5 bases each). Germline V gives CDR1 LNHDA, CDR2 SQIVND (reference sequence). Trimming took 7 bases from V and 0 from J, leaving 10 bases between them. The CDR3 sequence is 14 residues long. The CDR3 reads CASTEGISYNEQFF. The CDR3 DNA reads as TGTGCCAGTACCGAGGGGATCTCCTACAATGAGCAGTTCTTC.

The chain couples TRBV7-2 to TRBJ1-4, with 7 bases that match TRBD1. This CDR3 is built from 16 residues. V gave up 2 bases and J gave up 8 bases; unmatched junction bases: 11. Per the germline V gene, CDR1 is SGHTA and CDR2 is FQGNSA. CDR3 sequence: CASSLTLQGRGEKLFF. The DNA of the CDR3 is TGTGCCAGCAGCTTAACTCTACAGGGGAGAGGGGAAAAACTGTTTTTT.

On this clone itself: Other DNA sequences from this sample encode an identical CDR3 as well. The V and J genes are TRBV30 and TRBJ2-7; 7 positions agree with TRBD2. The J segment lost 2 bases and the V segment lost 7 bases, leaving 5 bases of the junction unmatched. This CDR3 has 12 residues. Germline V CDR1 and CDR2: GTSNPN, SVGIG (reference sequence). The CDR3 protein is CASSGGPYEQYF. In DNA form, the CDR3 reads TGTGCCTCCTCGGGGGGTCCCTACGAGCAGTACTTC.

The chain has TRBV4-1 and TRBJ2-4, with D hard to call. Per the germline V gene, CDR1 is MGHRA and CDR2 is YSYEKL. This CDR3 has 13 residues. V shed 4 bases and J shed 13 bases, with 17 bases lying between them. CDR3 nucleotides: TGCGCCAGCAGCCCCAACGCAGGCGTCCAACAGTACTTC. Translating it yields CASSPNAGVQQYF.

V gene TRBV5-4 combines with J gene TRBJ1-1; 10 nucleotides agree with TRBD1. This CDR3 is 16 amino acids long. Germline V CDR1 and CDR2: SGHNT, YYREEE (reference sequence). Germline trimming cut 6 bases from V and 3 bases from J; bases unmatched to any gene: 11. The chain's CDR3 is CASTPGQGIRDTEAFF. For the CDR3, the DNA is TGTGCCAGCACCCCGGGACAGGGGATTAGGGACACTGAAGCTTTCTTT. The full variable domain, completed using reference TRBV5-4 and TRBJ1-1, is ETGVTQSPTHLIKTRGQQVTLRCSSQSGHNTVSWYQQALGQGPQFIFQYYREEENGRGNFPPRFSGLQFPNYSSELNVNALELDDSALYLCASTPGQGIRDTEAFFGQGTRLTVV.

The V gene is TRBV7-2, the J gene TRBJ1-3, with a possible D match to TRBD1 (5 bases). Trimming removed 3 bases from V and 4 bases from J, with 13 bases in between. This CDR3 comprises 15 residues. Germline V gene sequence: CDR1 SGHTA, CDR2 FQGNSA. Here the CDR3 DNA reads TGTGCCAGCAGCTTCGAAGGGGCGGGGGGAAACACCATATATTTT. It yields the protein CASSFEGAGGNTIYF.

This chain uses TRBV7-2 with TRBJ1-6; maybe TRBD1 (6 bases). The CDR3 is made up of 15 amino acids. Trimming pared 6 bases from V and 7 bases from J, leaving 16 bases between. CDR1 is SGHTA, CDR2 FQGNSA, per germline. CDR3 bases: TGTGCCAGCAGAATACCGGGACAAAGAAATTCACCCCTCCACTTT. It specifies CASRIPGQRNSPLHF.

V is TRBV19 and J is TRBJ1-6; tentative D call: TRBD1 (6 bases). The germline V and J ends were trimmed by 5 bases and 10 bases, with 18 bases remaining between them. CDR1 LNHDA and CDR2 SQIVND come from the germline V gene (reference sequence). This CDR3 contains 15 residues. The chain's CDR3 is CASSPGDILRSPLHF. CDR3 bases: TGTGCCAGTAGTCCAGGGGACATACTACGATCACCCCTCCACTTT.

The V gene is TRBV19, the J gene TRBJ2-7, with 14 bases matching TRBD2. The germline V gene has CDR1 LNHDA and CDR2 SQIVND (reference sequence). This CDR3 has 16 residues. V was pared by 5 bases and J by 5 bases, with 8 bases of the junction left unmatched. CDR3 amino acids: CASSSRTSGRIDEQYF. The CDR3 region has the DNA TGTGCCAGTAGTTCACGGACTAGCGGGAGGATCGACGAGCAGTACTTC.

The CDR3 protein is CASSIRVLETQYF. The CDR3 DNA follows: TGCGCCAGCAGCATAAGAGTGTTAGAGACCCAGTACTTC. The V gene is TRBV4-1, the J gene TRBJ2-5; D remains unclear. Germline-derived CDR1 and CDR2 are MGHRA and YSYEKL. V lost 5 bases and J 4 bases, leaving 11 bases between the germline ends. CDR3 length equals 13 residues.

This clone was observed a handful of times. The chain uses TRBV2 and TRBJ1-5; D remains ambiguous. The CDR3 has 15 amino acids. The germline V and J ends were trimmed by 6 bases and 2 bases, with 14 bases remaining between them. Germline V lookup: CDR1 SNHLY, CDR2 FYNNEI. The CDR3 DNA reads as TGTGCCAGCAGACGGGCAGCAGCTGGCAATCAGCCCCAGCATTTT. Translated, it gives CASRRAAAGNQPQHF.

The chain couples TRBV30 to TRBJ1-2; D might be TRBD1 (6 bases). Germline-derived CDR1 and CDR2 are GTSNPN and SVGIG (reference sequence). Trimming took off 0 bases at V and 5 bases at J, with 13 bases between the two ends. The CDR3 loop spans 14 amino acids. The CDR3 sequence: CAWSVVGHFYGYTF. The DNA for the CDR3 is TGTGCCTGGAGTGTGGTGGGACACTTTTATGGCTACACCTTC.

The chain uses TRBV5-1 and TRBJ1-6; tentative D call: TRBD1 (6 bases). Germline V gene lookup returns CDR1 SGHRS and CDR2 YFSETQ. The CDR3 has 15 residues. Trimming took off 0 bases at V and 13 bases at J, with 17 bases between the two ends. The CDR3 nucleotides are TGCGCCAGCAGCTTGGGGCCACATGGGGGGCAGCCCCTCCACTTT. Translated: CASSLGPHGGQPLHF.